Below, 31 T cell receptor beta chains from the same sample are listed, as sequenced in a study of cytomegalovirus exposure and HLA in healthy donors. The repertoire was sequenced with immunoSEQ multiplex PCR; TCRdb's copy has only in-frame clones and lacks some. The top ten hold over 2.5% of the sample, which has about 100,000 clones, approximately 85% seen once. Material for sequencing was PBMCs. These receptors came from a woman aged 18-30 years in good health and CMV-seronegative.

This chain joins TRBV9 and TRBJ2-3, with D maybe TRBD1 (5 bases). In germline, CDR1 is SGDLS, CDR2 YYNGEE. The CDR3 is 16 residues long. V lost 1 base and J 2 bases, leaving 14 bases between the germline ends. The CDR3 region has the DNA TGTGCCAGCAGCGTAATGGGGCAGACCTTCACAGATACGCAGTATTTT. This codes for CASSVMGQTFTDTQYF.

V and J are TRBV2 and TRBJ2-3; 8 bases align to TRBD2. CDR1 SNHLY and CDR2 FYNNEI come from the germline V gene. V lost 3 bases, J lost 1 base, and 6 bases stayed unmatched. The CDR3 has 16 amino acids. In DNA form, the CDR3 reads TGTGCCAGCAGTGAGCCCTATAGCGGGGGCACAGATACGCAGTATTTT. Translated, it gives CASSEPYSGGTDTQYF. Based on the CDR3 plus reference TRBV2 and TRBJ2-3, the full variable domain is EPEVTQTPSHQVTQMGQEVILRCVPISNHLYFYWYRQILGQKVEFLVSFYNNEISEKSEIFDDQFSVERPDGSNFTLKIRSTKLEDSAMYFCASSEPYSGGTDTQYFGPGTRLTVL.

The V and J genes are TRBV19 and TRBJ2-1, with 11 nucleotides matching TRBD2. Germline V gene lookup returns CDR1 LNHDA and CDR2 SQIVND (reference sequence). J was trimmed by 2 bases and V by 6 bases; bases with no gene match: 3. The CDR3 runs to 15 residues. The CDR3 nucleotides read TGTGCCAGTAGGCTTAGCGGGGGGGCCTACAATGAGCAGTTCTTC. It specifies CASRLSGGAYNEQFF.

This clone was seen just once. This sequence joins TRBV9 and TRBJ1-5, with unresolved D. The CDR3 runs to 13 residues. CDR1 SGDLS and CDR2 YYNGEE come from the germline V gene. V dropped 0 bases and J dropped 7 bases, with 8 bases sitting between them. CDR3 in amino acids: CASSVGYGQPQHF. Here the CDR3 DNA reads TGTGCCAGCAGCGTAGGTTACGGGCAGCCCCAGCATTTT.

The chain uses TRBV7-2 and TRBJ1-2; 7 nucleotides line up with TRBD1. The CDR3 sequence is 15 residues long. With V trimmed by 5 bases and J by 3 bases, 9 bases remained unmatched. Germline CDR1 SGHTA, CDR2 FQGNSA. Here the CDR3 reads CASSPSTGYHYGYTF. The CDR3 DNA follows: TGTGCCAGCAGCCCCTCGACAGGGTATCACTATGGCTACACCTTC.

This clone came up once. The chain has TRBV7-2 and TRBJ1-1; a possible D gene is TRBD1 (5 bases). The CDR3 runs 14 residues. Trimming shortened V by 2 bases and J by 5 bases, and 12 bases separated the two germline ends. The V gene's germline CDR1 is SGHTA and CDR2 FQGNSA. The CDR3 DNA is TGTGCCAGCAGCTTATTGGCCAGGGTTACTGAAGCTTTCTTT. This codes for CASSLLARVTEAFF.

The chain combines TRBV11-2 with TRBJ2-5, with TRBD1 as a possible D gene (5 bases). V lost 5 bases to trimming and J lost 2 bases, with 21 bases between them. CDR3 length: 17 amino acids. Germline V CDR1 and CDR2: SGHAT, FQNNGV. This CDR3 reads CASSPFPDSGPQETQYF. CDR3 sequence (DNA): TGTGCCAGCAGCCCCTTCCCCGACAGTGGCCCTCAAGAGACCCAGTACTTC.

About this clone: Other DNA sequences in this specimen translate into the identical CDR3. CDR3 nucleotide sequence: TGTGCCAGTAGTCTTGGACAGGGAAGCTACGAGCAGTACTTC. Translated, it gives CASSLGQGSYEQYF. The chain combines TRBV19 with TRBJ2-7; 8 nucleotides align to TRBD1. V was pared by 5 bases and J by 3 bases, with 6 bases of the junction left unmatched. The CDR3 loop spans 14 amino acids. Germline V gene data show CDR1 as LNHDA and CDR2 as SQIVND (reference sequence).

V gene TRBV4-2 combines with J gene TRBJ1-2; possibly TRBD1 for D (6 bases). The germline V gene encodes CDR1 LGHNA and CDR2 YNFKEQ. Trimming took 1 base from V and 4 from J, leaving 10 bases between them. The CDR3 runs 14 residues. For the CDR3, the DNA is TGTGCCAGCAGCCAAGGGGGGCTTCTCTATGGCTACACCTTC. Translated, it gives CASSQGGLLYGYTF.

V usage is TRBV7-9 and J usage is TRBJ2-7; 11 nucleotides match TRBD1. The V gene end was trimmed by 5 bases and the J gene end by 2 bases; junction bases not matched to a gene: 8. The CDR3 spans 16 residues. Germline V gives CDR1 SEHNR, CDR2 FQNEAQ (reference sequence). The CDR3 sequence is CASSPEQGQGAYEQYF. CDR3 coding DNA: TGTGCCAGCAGCCCCGAGCAGGGACAGGGGGCCTACGAGCAGTACTTC.

The rearrangement uses TRBV2 and TRBJ1-2; 8 bases align to TRBD1. After removal of 6 bases from V and 7 bases from J, the junction contained 4 bases not matched to a gene. This CDR3 is built from 12 residues. The germline CDR1 and CDR2 sequences are SNHLY and FYNNEI. The CDR3 reads CASRPGGSGYTF. CDR3 DNA: TGTGCCAGCAGACCAGGGGGCTCTGGCTACACCTTC.

The chain combines TRBV6-1 with TRBJ2-7; D is undetermined. The length of the CDR3 is 12 residues. Germline CDR1 and CDR2: MNHNS and SASEGT. Trimming took off 8 bases at V and 3 bases at J, with 11 bases between the two ends. The CDR3 DNA follows: TGTGCCAGCTCCCCTCTTATCTACGAGCAGTACTTC. Protein: CASSPLIYEQYF.

This rearrangement joins TRBV7-8 to TRBJ2-3; no firm D call. Per the germline V gene, CDR1 is SGHVS and CDR2 is FQNEAQ. V was trimmed by 0 bases and J by 0 bases, leaving 10 bases between them. CDR3 length: 16 residues. CDR3 DNA sequence: TGTGCCAGCAGCTTAGCGGGCAGCCTTAGCACAGATACGCAGTATTTT. Translated: CASSLAGSLSTDTQYF.

This clone was seen once. The chain recombines TRBV11-1 with TRBJ2-7, with D possibly being TRBD1 (5 bases). Germline V CDR1 and CDR2: SGHAT, FQDESV (reference sequence). The V end lost 6 bases, the J end lost 3 bases, and 12 bases lay between the germline ends. This CDR3 has 13 residues. CDR3 region: CASSSDSSYEQYF. The DNA for the CDR3 is TGTGCCAGCAGTTCCGACAGCAGCTACGAGCAGTACTTC.

This clone showed up just a few times. V is TRBV10-3 and J is TRBJ1-6; D is perhaps TRBD1 (6 bases). CDR3 length: 13 residues. From germline, CDR1 is ENHRY and CDR2 SYGVKD. Trimming removed 3 bases from V and 9 bases from J, with 9 bases in between. As DNA, the CDR3 is TGTGCCATCAGTGATGGGGGCGGTTCACCCCTCCACTTT. Protein: CAISDGGGSPLHF.

In DNA, the CDR3 is TGTGCCAGCAGCACCACAACGGACAGGGTTGGGGGCTACACCTTC. It codes for CASSTTTDRVGGYTF. The rearrangement links TRBV7-9 to TRBJ1-2; 8 bases fit TRBD1. V was clipped by 5 bases and J by 8 bases; unmatched bases: 13. Germline V gene lookup returns CDR1 SEHNR and CDR2 FQNEAQ (reference sequence). The CDR3 runs 15 residues.

The chain carries TRBV6-4 and TRBJ2-2; possible D gene TRBD2, 5 bases. This CDR3 region has 13 residues. Germline V gives CDR1 MRHNA, CDR2 SNTAGT. The germline V and J ends were trimmed by 4 bases and 6 bases, with 9 bases remaining between them. CDR3 protein: CASSVDSAGELFF. CDR3 DNA: TGTGCCAGCAGTGTCGATAGCGCCGGGGAGCTGTTTTTT.

This sequence joins TRBV4-2 and TRBJ1-1, with a tentative D call TRBD1 (5 bases). Per the germline V gene, CDR1 is LGHNA and CDR2 is YNFKEQ. V dropped 0 bases and J dropped 0 bases, with 8 bases sitting between them. This CDR3 is 15 amino acids long. The CDR3 spells CASSQEDTLNTEAFF. CDR3 DNA sequence: TGTGCCAGCAGCCAAGAGGACACCCTGAACACTGAAGCTTTCTTT.

This clone has just one count. The rearrangement links TRBV6-7 to TRBJ1-6, with D hard to call. TRBV6-7 is an open reading frame whose function is uncertain. The CDR3 is 11 amino acids. V was clipped by 11 bases and J by 14 bases, with 16 bases between them. The CDR3 region is CARNPMRALHF. The CDR3 DNA sequence: TGTGCCCGTAACCCGATGCGGGCCCTCCACTTT.

This chain connects TRBV19 to TRBJ2-1; 11 nucleotides agree with TRBD1. The germline gives CDR1 LNHDA, CDR2 SQIVND (reference sequence). V was pared by 1 base and J by 1 base, with 3 bases of the junction left unmatched. This CDR3 has 17 amino acids. This chain's CDR3 is CASSIGTGGQSYNEQFF. Here the CDR3 DNA reads TGTGCCAGTAGTATAGGGACAGGGGGCCAATCCTACAATGAGCAGTTCTTC.

This chain connects TRBV7-8 to TRBJ2-3, with a weak D call TRBD1 (6 bases). The CDR3 contains 16 residues. The V gene's germline CDR1 is SGHVS and CDR2 FQNEAQ. Trimming cost V 8 bases and J 2 bases, with 20 bases left between them. CDR3 in amino acids: CASSSPGVSHTDTQYF. The CDR3 region has the DNA TGTGCCAGCTCCTCCCCAGGGGTATCGCACACAGATACGCAGTATTTT.

The chain employs TRBV5-4 and TRBJ1-1; D is unresolved. In germline, CDR1 is SGHNT, CDR2 YYREEE (reference sequence). With 1 base removed from V and 3 bases from J, the gap between germline ends came to 7 bases. The CDR3 totals 13 residues. The CDR3: CASSLSLDTEAFF. The CDR3 nucleotides are TGTGCCAGCAGCTTGAGCCTCGACACTGAAGCTTTCTTT.

The chain joins TRBV30 to TRBJ2-7, with TRBD2 identical over 7 bases. The CDR3 runs to 16 residues. CDR1 is GTSNPN and CDR2 is SVGIG in the germline V gene (reference sequence). Unmatched junction bases numbered 13, after V lost 4 bases and J lost 1 base. CDR3 protein: CAWNPWGEGQSYEQYF. The CDR3 DNA sequence: TGTGCCTGGAACCCTTGGGGGGAGGGGCAGTCCTACGAGCAGTACTTC.

The V and J genes are TRBV4-1 and TRBJ2-7, with 8 positions matching TRBD1. V lost 3 bases and J lost 4; bases outside the gene matches: 11. The CDR3 is 16 amino acids. Germline lookup yields CDR1 MGHRA and CDR2 YSYEKL. This chain's CDR3 is CASSQSGTGSIYEQYF. The CDR3 DNA is TGCGCCAGCAGCCAGTCCGGGACAGGTTCTATATACGAGCAGTACTTC.

The chain employs TRBV5-1 and TRBJ1-1; weak D call: TRBD1 (5 bases). V lost 4 bases and J lost 1, with 14 bases in between. The CDR3 extends over 15 amino acids. Per germline, CDR1 SGHRS and CDR2 YFSETQ. The CDR3 bases are TGCGCCAGCAGCCCGACGGAGGGGACGAACACTGAAGCTTTCTTT. It yields the protein CASSPTEGTNTEAFF.

This chain uses TRBV30 with TRBJ1-5, with 10 bases fitting TRBD1. J was trimmed by 6 bases and V by 1 base; bases with no gene match: 6. The length of the CDR3 is 15 residues. CDR1 and CDR2 from the germline V gene are GTSNPN and SVGIG (reference sequence). The CDR3: CAWSAKGTGVQPQHF. The CDR3 coding sequence is TGTGCCTGGAGTGCCAAGGGGACAGGGGTTCAGCCCCAGCATTTT. Based on the CDR3 plus reference TRBV30 and TRBJ1-5, the full variable domain is SQTIHQWPATLVQPVGSPLSLECTVEGTSNPNLYWYRQAAGRGLQLLFYSVGIGQISSEVPQNLSASRPQDRQFILSSKKLLLSDSGFYLCAWSAKGTGVQPQHFGDGTRLSIL.

The rearrangement joins TRBV4-1 to TRBJ1-6, with TRBD1 matching over 9 bases. This CDR3 contains 15 residues. J was trimmed by 10 bases and V by 3 bases; bases with no gene match: 7. Germline V gene sequence: CDR1 MGHRA, CDR2 YSYEKL. CDR3 protein: CASSHIRQGDSPLHF. The CDR3 bases are TGCGCCAGCAGCCACATTAGACAGGGGGACTCACCCCTCCACTTT.

V gene TRBV4-1 combines with J gene TRBJ2-3; TRBD1 aligns across 8 bases. The germline V gene encodes CDR1 MGHRA and CDR2 YSYEKL. The CDR3 runs 17 residues. V was clipped by 0 bases and J by 5 bases; unmatched bases: 10. DNA for the CDR3: TGCGCCAGCAGCCAAGATATGGACAGGGAAAGAGTAGATACGCAGTATTTT. It translates to CASSQDMDRERVDTQYF.

The V and J genes are TRBV30 and TRBJ2-1; 10 nucleotides match TRBD1. Trimming at V came to 2 bases and at J to 6 bases, leaving 1 base not matched to a gene. CDR3 size: 13 residues. The V gene's germline CDR1 is GTSNPN and CDR2 SVGIG (reference sequence). CDR3: CAWSRTGGNEQFF. CDR3 DNA: TGTGCCTGGAGTCGGACAGGGGGCAATGAGCAGTTCTTC.

The sample holds a few counts of this clone. V gene TRBV19 combines with J gene TRBJ2-7; TRBD1 aligns across 8 bases. Unmatched junction bases numbered 3, after V lost 3 bases and J lost 2 bases. This CDR3 region has 14 residues. Germline V CDR1 and CDR2: LNHDA, SQIVND (reference sequence). CDR3 in DNA: TGTGCCAGTAGTATGGGACAGGACCCCTACGAGCAGTACTTC. This sequence encodes CASSMGQDPYEQYF.

The chain is built from TRBV5-6 and TRBJ2-1; 11 nucleotides match TRBD2. CDR3 size: 17 residues. V dropped 4 bases and J dropped 6; count of bases not matched to a gene: 12. CDR1 is SGHDT, CDR2 YYEEEE, per germline. CDR3 sequence: CASSEGLAGGPGNEQFF. In nucleotides, the CDR3 is TGTGCCAGCAGCGAGGGGTTAGCGGGGGGGCCTGGCAATGAGCAGTTCTTC.